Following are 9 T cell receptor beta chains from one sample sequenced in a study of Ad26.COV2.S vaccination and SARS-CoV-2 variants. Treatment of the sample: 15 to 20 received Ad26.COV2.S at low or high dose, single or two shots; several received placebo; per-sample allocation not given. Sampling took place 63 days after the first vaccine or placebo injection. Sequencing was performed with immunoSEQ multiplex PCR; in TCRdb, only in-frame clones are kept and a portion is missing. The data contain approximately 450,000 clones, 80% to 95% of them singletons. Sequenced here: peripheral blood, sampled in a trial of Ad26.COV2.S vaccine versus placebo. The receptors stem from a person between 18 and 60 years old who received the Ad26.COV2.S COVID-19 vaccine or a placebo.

CDR3 in amino acids: CASHLGATPSYNEQFF. The CDR3 DNA follows: TGTGCCAGCCATTTGGGGGCAACCCCCTCCTACAATGAGCAGTTCTTC. The rearrangement uses TRBV27 and TRBJ2-1, with D perhaps matching TRBD1 (6 bases). The V end lost 8 bases, the J end lost 0 bases, and 17 bases lay between the germline ends. CDR1 is MNHEY and CDR2 is SMNVEV in the germline V gene (reference sequence). The CDR3 extends over 16 amino acids.

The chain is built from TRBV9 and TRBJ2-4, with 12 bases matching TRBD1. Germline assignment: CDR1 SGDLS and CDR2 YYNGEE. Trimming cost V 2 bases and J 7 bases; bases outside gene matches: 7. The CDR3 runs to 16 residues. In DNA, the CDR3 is TGTGCCAGCAGCGTCGGGGACAGGGGGCGTTGGAACATTCAGTACTTC. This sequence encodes CASSVGDRGRWNIQYF.

The CDR3 loop is CASSLGEPSRDEQFF. The CDR3 coding sequence is TGTGCCAGCAGCTTAGGAGAGCCCTCTAGGGATGAGCAGTTCTTC. This chain links TRBV7-9 with TRBJ2-1; D remains ambiguous. V was clipped by 1 base and J by 8 bases, with 15 bases between them. The CDR3 is 15 amino acids. Per germline, CDR1 SEHNR and CDR2 FQNEAQ (reference sequence).

The CDR3 DNA reads as TGCGCCAGCAGAGGGGTTATCACAGATACGCAGTATTTT. Protein: CASRGVITDTQYF. J is TRBJ2-3 and V is TRBV5-1, with D possibly being TRBD1 (5 bases). This CDR3 has 13 amino acids. The germline CDR1 and CDR2 sequences are SGHRS and YFSETQ. Trimming took 5 bases from V and 2 from J, leaving 9 bases between them.

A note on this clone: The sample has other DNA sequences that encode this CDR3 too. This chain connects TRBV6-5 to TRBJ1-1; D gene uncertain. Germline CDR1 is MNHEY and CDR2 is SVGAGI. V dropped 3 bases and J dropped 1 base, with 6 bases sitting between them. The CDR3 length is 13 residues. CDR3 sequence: CASSYNRNTEAFF. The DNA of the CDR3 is TGTGCCAGCAGTTATAATCGGAACACTGAAGCTTTCTTT.

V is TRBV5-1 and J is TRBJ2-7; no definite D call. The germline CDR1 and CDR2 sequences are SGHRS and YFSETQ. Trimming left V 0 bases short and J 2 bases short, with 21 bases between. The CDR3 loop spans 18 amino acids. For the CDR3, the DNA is TGCGCCAGCAGCTTGGTCCCCCCGGAGTCAGTCGTAGCCTACGAGCAGTACTTC. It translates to CASSLVPPESVVAYEQYF.

The chain's CDR3 is CASKQGNQPQHF. The CDR3 DNA reads as TGTGCCAGTAAGCAGGGCAATCAGCCCCAGCATTTT. The chain links TRBV19 to TRBJ1-5; D ambiguous. The germline V and J ends were trimmed by 7 bases and 2 bases, with 6 bases remaining between them. The germline V gene encodes CDR1 LNHDA and CDR2 SQIVND (reference sequence). This CDR3 has 12 amino acids.

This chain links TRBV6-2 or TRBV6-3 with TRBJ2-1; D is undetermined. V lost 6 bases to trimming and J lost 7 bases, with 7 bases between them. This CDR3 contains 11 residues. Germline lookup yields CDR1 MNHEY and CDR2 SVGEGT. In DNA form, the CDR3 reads TGTGCCAGCAGCCCTTCGAATGAGCAGTTCTTC. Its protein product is CASSPSNEQFF.

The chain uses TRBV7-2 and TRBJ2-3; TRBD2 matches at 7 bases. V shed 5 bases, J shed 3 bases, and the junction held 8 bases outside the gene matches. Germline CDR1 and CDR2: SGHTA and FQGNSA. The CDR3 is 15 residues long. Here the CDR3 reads CASSPRQGGTDTQYF. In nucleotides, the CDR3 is TGTGCCAGCAGCCCCCGTCAGGGAGGGACAGATACGCAGTATTTT.